The 20 T cell receptor beta chains in this list originate from one sample, sequenced in a study of blood T cell repertoires in COVID-19. Here immunoSEQ multiplex PCR was the method, and the copy in TCRdb shows in-frame clones only, minus some. The sample shows approximately 210,000 clones, 82% of them seen only once. What was sequenced was PBMCs or T cells enriched from blood (not recorded which). These receptors were obtained from a woman in her fifties or sixties who had recovered from COVID-19.

The chain carries TRBV30 and TRBJ1-2; the match to TRBD1 covers 7 bases. With V trimmed by 2 bases and J by 2 bases, 5 bases remained unmatched. The CDR3 contains 14 residues. CDR1 and CDR2 from the germline V gene are GTSNPN and SVGIG (reference sequence). CDR3 sequence: CAWSIPDRNYGYTF. CDR3 DNA: TGTGCCTGGAGTATCCCGGACAGGAACTATGGCTACACCTTC.

V gene TRBV10-3 combines with J gene TRBJ2-3; the D gene is possibly TRBD1 (5 bases). V lost 5 bases and J 4 bases, leaving 16 bases between the germline ends. The germline V gene encodes CDR1 ENHRY and CDR2 SYGVKD. The CDR3 is 15 residues long. The chain's CDR3 is CAISHGTGAPDTQYF. CDR3 DNA sequence: TGTGCCATCAGTCACGGAACAGGCGCCCCAGATACGCAGTATTTT.

The chain joins TRBV5-8 to TRBJ2-1, with D possibly being TRBD2 (6 bases). The germline CDR1 and CDR2 sequences are SGHTS and YDEGEE. V was cut by 4 bases and J by 9 bases, with 23 bases left in between. This CDR3 contains 16 residues. In DNA, the CDR3 is TGTGCCAGCAGCCCGACTAGATTGGGGGATCTGGGTGAGCAGTTCTTC. Its protein is CASSPTRLGDLGEQFF.

The chain joins TRBV14 to TRBJ1-3; D call uncertain. Trimming took off 1 base at V and 0 bases at J, with 10 bases between the two ends. The V gene's germline CDR1 is SGHDN and CDR2 FVKESK. The CDR3 spans 16 residues. CDR3 sequence: CASSQAGRFSGNTIYF. Here the CDR3 DNA reads TGTGCCAGCAGCCAAGCGGGGAGATTCTCTGGAAACACCATATATTTT.

The chain links TRBV9 to TRBJ2-3; D call uncertain. V lost 0 bases and J 6 bases, leaving 14 bases between the germline ends. In germline, CDR1 is SGDLS, CDR2 YYNGEE. The CDR3 loop spans 15 amino acids. The CDR3 region is CASSVGASETDTQYF. In DNA form, the CDR3 reads TGTGCCAGCAGCGTAGGTGCTAGTGAGACGGATACGCAGTATTTT.

This clone was detected once. This chain joins TRBV20-1 and TRBJ2-3, with TRBD2 matching 7 bases. Unmatched junction bases numbered 6, after V lost 3 bases and J lost 0 bases. CDR3 length equals 15 residues. CDR1 and CDR2 from the germline V gene are DFQATT and SNEGSKA (reference sequence). CDR3 sequence: CSASSRRGSTDTQYF. The CDR3 nucleotides read TGCAGTGCTAGTAGTCGGCGGGGGAGCACAGATACGCAGTATTTT.

This rearrangement joins TRBV30 to TRBJ1-1; the D is unclear. V was cut by 5 bases and J by 4 bases, with 11 bases left in between. The CDR3 consists of 12 residues. CDR1 and CDR2 from the germline V gene are GTSNPN and SVGIG (reference sequence). The CDR3 DNA reads TGTGCCTGGCTCACCTCGAGCACTGAAGCTTTCTTT. Its translation: CAWLTSSTEAFF.

This sequence joins TRBV19 and TRBJ2-7; TRBD2 aligns across 7 bases. The CDR3 is 15 residues long. The V and J ends lost 7 bases and 0 bases, in that order; junction bases with no gene match: 9. Germline V gene lookup returns CDR1 LNHDA and CDR2 SQIVND (reference sequence). In nucleotides, the CDR3 is TGTGCCAGTAAGAGTCGGGGCGGGAGCTCCTACGAGCAGTACTTC. It is translated as CASKSRGGSSYEQYF.

The chain is built from TRBV10-3 and TRBJ1-5; D is possibly TRBD1 (6 bases). With 4 bases removed from V and 5 bases from J, the gap between germline ends came to 9 bases. Germline CDR1 and CDR2: ENHRY and SYGVKD. The CDR3 spans 13 residues. The CDR3 coding sequence is TGTGCCATCAGTGCAGGGGTCGATCAGCCCCAGCATTTT. It translates to CAISAGVDQPQHF.

The chain couples TRBV5-5 to TRBJ2-7, with TRBD1 as a possible D gene (6 bases). Germline V gene lookup returns CDR1 SGHKS and CDR2 YYEKEE (reference sequence). Trimming stripped 0 bases from V and 9 bases from J, with 19 bases between. The CDR3 runs to 15 residues. The DNA of the CDR3 is TGTGCCAGCAGCTTGGGGGGGCTCCCGTACGAGGGGCAGTACTTC. It is translated as CASSLGGLPYEGQYF.

The rearrangement joins TRBV5-6 to TRBJ2-2, with TRBD1 identical over 7 bases. The CDR3 is 16 residues long. CDR1 and CDR2 from the germline V gene are SGHDT and YYEEEE. V lost 4 bases, J lost 0 bases, and 6 bases stayed unmatched. The CDR3 spells CASSQRTGSNTGELFF. The CDR3 DNA reads as TGTGCCAGCAGCCAACGGACAGGATCGAACACCGGGGAGCTGTTTTTT.

The chain combines TRBV19 with TRBJ1-5; a possible D gene is TRBD1 (5 bases). The CDR3 totals 14 residues. Germline CDR1 LNHDA, CDR2 SQIVND (reference sequence). The ends were cut back, 3 bases at V and 9 bases at J, with 15 bases in the middle. The CDR3 sequence: CASSIGQGGWPQHF. As DNA, the CDR3 is TGTGCCAGTAGTATCGGGCAGGGAGGATGGCCCCAGCATTTT.

The CDR3 sequence is CASSEQARYNSPLHF. CDR3 nucleotides: TGTGCCAGCAGTGAACAGGCCAGATATAATTCACCCCTCCACTTT. The chain links TRBV25-1 to TRBJ1-6; D ambiguous. The CDR3 extends over 15 amino acids. Looked up from germline, CDR1 is MGHDK and CDR2 is SYGVNS. Trimming removed 2 bases at V and 4 bases at J, with 9 bases between.

This chain joins TRBV5-1 and TRBJ1-1, with 10 bases fitting TRBD1. V lost 0 bases, J lost 0 bases, and 5 bases stayed unmatched. Germline loops: CDR1 SGHRS, CDR2 YFSETQ. The CDR3 is 17 residues long. The CDR3 is CASSLGQGAGLNTEAFF. As DNA, the CDR3 is TGCGCCAGCAGCTTGGGACAGGGGGCCGGTTTGAACACTGAAGCTTTCTTT.

The rearrangement links TRBV7-8 to TRBJ2-3; TRBD1 is a possible D gene (8 bases). The V gene lost 5 bases and the J gene lost 3 bases, with 15 bases spanning the gap. This CDR3 spans 15 amino acids. CDR1 and CDR2 (germline): SGHVS, FQNEAQ. CDR3 nucleotide sequence: TGTGCCAGCAGCCGGGAACAGGGGGGGACAGATACGCAGTATTTT. Protein sequence: CASSREQGGTDTQYF.

The V call is TRBV7-2, the J call TRBJ2-7; D remains ambiguous. CDR1 and CDR2 from the germline V gene are SGHTA and FQGNSA. V was pared by 5 bases and J by 0 bases, with 8 bases between. The length of the CDR3 is 13 residues. CDR3 sequence reads: CASSTSLSYEQYF. The CDR3 DNA follows: TGTGCCAGCAGCACTTCTCTCTCCTACGAGCAGTACTTC.

V is TRBV7-2 and J is TRBJ1-1; possible D gene TRBD1, 6 bases. This CDR3 has 14 residues. In germline, CDR1 is SGHTA, CDR2 FQGNSA. The ends were cut back, 4 bases at V and 7 bases at J, with 16 bases in the middle. CDR3 region: CASSSNRVKSEAFF. The CDR3 DNA follows: TGTGCCAGCAGCTCGAACAGGGTAAAGAGTGAAGCTTTCTTT.

V and J are TRBV6-2 or TRBV6-3 and TRBJ1-2; no clear D gene. This CDR3 spans 12 amino acids. CDR1 is MNHEY and CDR2 is SVGEGT in the germline V gene. V was clipped by 3 bases and J by 4 bases, with 6 bases between them. The CDR3 loop reads CASSYNGYGYTF. CDR3 DNA sequence: TGTGCCAGCAGTTATAACGGCTATGGCTACACCTTC.

CDR3 amino acids: CASSLNRQETQYF. The CDR3 DNA follows: TGTGCCAGCAGCTTAAACAGACAAGAGACCCAGTACTTC. The chain links TRBV7-7 to TRBJ2-5, with D unresolved. CDR1 and CDR2 (germline): SSHAT, FNYEAQ (reference sequence). This CDR3 spans 13 amino acids. Trimming took off 2 bases at V and 2 bases at J, with 6 bases between the two ends. Full variable domain (rest looked up from reference TRBV7-7 and TRBJ2-5): GAGVSQSPRYKVTKRGQDVTLRCDPISSHATLYWYQQALGQGPEFLTYFNYEAQPDKSGLPSDRFSAERPEGSISTLTIQRTEQRDSAMYRCASSLNRQETQYFGPGTRLLVL.

This clone was found once. This chain joins TRBV7-2 and TRBJ2-7; 10 positions agree with TRBD2. The ends lost 2 bases at V and 5 bases at J; junction bases unmatched: 9. This CDR3 is built from 16 residues. The germline CDR1 and CDR2 sequences are SGHTA and FQGNSA. The CDR3 sequence: CASSLMGAGGGHEQYF. DNA of the CDR3: TGTGCCAGCAGCTTAATGGGAGCGGGAGGGGGCCACGAGCAGTACTTC.